This note documents a single T cell receptor (beta chain) sequence. Its antigen specificity is not known. Just one base apart from a much larger clone, this may be a read error. Library prep was done by multiplex PCR. Sequencing relied on an Illumina HiSeq 2500. Following protocols modified from ARM-PCR, the researchers constructed TCRbeta libraries through three rounds of nested PCR with primers (Table S4). PCR products of 200-500 bp were gel-excised and purified with the QIAquick gel extraction kit before sequencing. In the original analysis: Reads were cleaned with Trimmomatic, merged with FLASH into complete CDR3 sequences, and assigned to V(D)J germline segments with MiTCR. VDJtools was used to compute clonal diversity as the inverse Simpson's index. A read counted as productive if the sequence was in-frame and lacked a premature stop codon. TCRdb handled the public reads itself, with Q25 trimming in fastp and clone calling in MiXCR, and kept productive beta chains. Rows are combined by CDR3 protein, so each entry shows the most common genes and DNA. What appears here as the V and J calls and clone size reflects TCRdb's work, not the paper's. In all, the sample holds about 120,000 distinct CDR3 sequences, and 55% to 75% of those were seen once. The biggest ten clones account for about 13% of the sample.

RNA was extracted from bulk unsorted tissue and checked for quality with a NanoDrop ND-1000 and an Agilent 2100. Donors were newly diagnosed lung cancer patients admitted for thoracic surgery in China between August and November 2014, without prior chemotherapy. Patients who had received previous radiotherapy or chemotherapy, or who had another concurrent cancer, were excluded from the study. Surgical tissue pieces of about 1-2.1 cm3 were preserved in RNAlater solution and stored at -80 °C until use. This sample is drawn from a study of tumor and adjacent non-tumor tissue in lung cancer listed by TCRdb under 2018. Regarding the complete study: The cohort included approximately 13 adenocarcinoma, a couple of squamous cell carcinoma and 1 small cell lung cancer patients. The roughly 15 patients were aged roughly 30 to 85 years, included around 10 men and 5 women, and had TNM stage I to III disease. In total, sequencing yielded approximately 130,000,000 productive TCRbeta reads, which works out to an average of approximately 4 million reads per sample. Bulk TCRbeta repertoires were compared between lung tumor tissue and matched distant non-tumor lung tissue obtained from 15 lung cancer patients. Under 35 paired specimens, one tumor and one normal lung sample per patient, were profiled by TCRbeta CDR3 sequencing. General conclusions and limits of the study: Younger patients had significantly higher TCR diversity, and higher tumor TCR diversity was associated with shorter overall and disease-free survival. Significantly higher TCR diversity (inverse Simpson) was observed in tumor tissue than in normal lung tissue (around 450 vs 160, P = 0.0075, Mann-Whitney U test). The methods do not name the sequencing platform or mention unique molecular identifiers. Only about 14 patients were in the cohort, and the authors stated that larger samples and more detailed clinical data are needed. The top 100 clones accounted for a significantly larger cumulative portion of the repertoire in normal lung than in tumor tissue. Peripheral blood was not sequenced, so blood TCRbeta repertoires in these lung cancer patients were not examined.

Measured from the cysteine to the phenylalanine, the CDR3 is 12 residues long. Only the CDR3 region is kept as DNA, spanning 36 bases read in frame from base 1. The germline V gene (reference sequence) provides CDR1 DFQATT and CDR2 SNEGSKA. The receptor's source is a man aged 25-40 years with non-small cell lung cancer. The sequenced sample was lung tumor tissue. This sequence uses TRBV20-1 and TRBJ2-7; TRBD2 is possibly the D segment (5 matching bases). CDR3 protein: CSTSVGRYEQYF. Here is the DNA: TGCAGTACTAGTGTCGGGCGGTACGAGCAGTACTTC.